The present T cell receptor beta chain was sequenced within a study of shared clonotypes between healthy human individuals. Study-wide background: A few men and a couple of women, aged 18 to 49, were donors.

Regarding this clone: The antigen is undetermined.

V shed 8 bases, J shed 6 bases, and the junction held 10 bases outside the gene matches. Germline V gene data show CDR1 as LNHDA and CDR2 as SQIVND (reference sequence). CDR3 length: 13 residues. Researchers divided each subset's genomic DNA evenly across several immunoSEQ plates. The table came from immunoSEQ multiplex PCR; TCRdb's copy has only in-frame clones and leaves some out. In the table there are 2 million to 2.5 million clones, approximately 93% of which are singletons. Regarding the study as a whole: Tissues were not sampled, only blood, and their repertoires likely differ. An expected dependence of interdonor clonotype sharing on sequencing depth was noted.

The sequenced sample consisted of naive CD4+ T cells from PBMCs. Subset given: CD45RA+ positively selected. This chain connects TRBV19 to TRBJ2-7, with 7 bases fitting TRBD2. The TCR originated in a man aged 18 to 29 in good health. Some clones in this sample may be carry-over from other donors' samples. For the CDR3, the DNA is TGTGCCAGTGTCAGCTGGGAGGGCACCGAGCAGTACTTC. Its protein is CASVSWEGTEQYF.